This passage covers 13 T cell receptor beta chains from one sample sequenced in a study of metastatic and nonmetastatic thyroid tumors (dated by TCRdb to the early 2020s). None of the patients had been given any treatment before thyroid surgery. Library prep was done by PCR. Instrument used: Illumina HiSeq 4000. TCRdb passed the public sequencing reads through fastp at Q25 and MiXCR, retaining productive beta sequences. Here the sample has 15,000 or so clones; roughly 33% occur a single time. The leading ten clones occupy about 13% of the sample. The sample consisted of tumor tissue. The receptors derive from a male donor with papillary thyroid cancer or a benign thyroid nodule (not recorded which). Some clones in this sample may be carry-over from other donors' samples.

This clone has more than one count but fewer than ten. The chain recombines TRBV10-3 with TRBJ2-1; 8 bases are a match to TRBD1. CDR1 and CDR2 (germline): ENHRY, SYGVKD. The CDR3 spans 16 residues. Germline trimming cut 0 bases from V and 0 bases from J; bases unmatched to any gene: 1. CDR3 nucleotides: TGTGCCATCAGTGAGTCCGACAGGGGCTCCTACAATGAGCAGTTCTTC. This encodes CAISESDRGSYNEQFF.

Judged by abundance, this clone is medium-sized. DNA of the CDR3: TGCGCCAGCAGCTTGGCGGCAGCCACGGGCGAGCAGTACTTC. Its translation is CASSLAAATGEQYF. The gene calls are TRBV5-1 and TRBJ2-7; D unresolved. Between the trimmed V and J ends, which lost 0 bases and 6 bases, there was a span of 13 bases. The CDR3 has 14 amino acids. CDR1 is SGHRS, CDR2 YFSETQ, per germline.

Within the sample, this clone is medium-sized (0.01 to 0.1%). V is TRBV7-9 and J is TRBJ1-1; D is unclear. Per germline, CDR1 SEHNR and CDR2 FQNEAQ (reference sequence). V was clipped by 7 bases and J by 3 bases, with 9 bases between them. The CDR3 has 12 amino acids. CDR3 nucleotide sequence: TGTGCCAGCACCGCGATGCACACTGAAGCTTTCTTT. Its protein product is CASTAMHTEAFF.

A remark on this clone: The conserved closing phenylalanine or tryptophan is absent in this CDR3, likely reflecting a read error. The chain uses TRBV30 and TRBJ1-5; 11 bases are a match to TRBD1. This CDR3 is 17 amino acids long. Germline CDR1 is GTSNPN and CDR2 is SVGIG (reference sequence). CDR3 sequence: CALSVSGGTGGSQPQHC. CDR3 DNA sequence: TGTGCCTTGAGTGTCTCCGGCGGGACAGGGGGTAGTCAGCCCCAGCATTGT.

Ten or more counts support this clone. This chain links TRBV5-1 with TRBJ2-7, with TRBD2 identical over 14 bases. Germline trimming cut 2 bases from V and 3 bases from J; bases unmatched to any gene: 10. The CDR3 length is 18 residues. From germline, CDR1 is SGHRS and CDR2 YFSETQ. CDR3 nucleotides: TGCGCCAGCAGCTTTCTCCCGGGACTAGCGGGAGAATTCTACGAGCAGTACTTC. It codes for CASSFLPGLAGEFYEQYF.

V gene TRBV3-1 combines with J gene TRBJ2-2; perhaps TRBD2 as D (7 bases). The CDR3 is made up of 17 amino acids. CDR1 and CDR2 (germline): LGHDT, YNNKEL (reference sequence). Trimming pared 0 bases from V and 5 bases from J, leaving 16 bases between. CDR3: CASSQESAGAGTGELFF. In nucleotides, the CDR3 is TGTGCCAGCAGCCAAGAGTCCGCGGGGGCGGGGACCGGGGAGCTGTTTTTT.

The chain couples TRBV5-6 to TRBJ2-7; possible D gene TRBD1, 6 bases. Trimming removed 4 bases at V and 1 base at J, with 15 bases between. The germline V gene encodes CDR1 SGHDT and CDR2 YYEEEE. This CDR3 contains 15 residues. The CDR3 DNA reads TGTGCCAGCAGCGGCGACCGTGGACAGTCCTACGAGCAGTACTTC. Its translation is CASSGDRGQSYEQYF. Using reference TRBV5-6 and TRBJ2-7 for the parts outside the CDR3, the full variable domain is DAGVTQSPTHLIKTRGQQVTLRCSPKSGHDTVSWYQQALGQGPQFIFQYYEEEERQRGNFPDRFSGHQFPNYSSELNVNALLLGDSALYLCASSGDRGQSYEQYFGPGTRLTVT.

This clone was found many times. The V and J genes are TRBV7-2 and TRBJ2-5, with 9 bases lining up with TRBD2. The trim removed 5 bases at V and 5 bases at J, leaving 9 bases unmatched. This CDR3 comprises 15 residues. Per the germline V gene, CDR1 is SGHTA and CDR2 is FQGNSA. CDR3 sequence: CASSPGTSSFETQYF. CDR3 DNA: TGTGCCAGCAGCCCCGGGACTAGCAGTTTTGAGACCCAGTACTTC.

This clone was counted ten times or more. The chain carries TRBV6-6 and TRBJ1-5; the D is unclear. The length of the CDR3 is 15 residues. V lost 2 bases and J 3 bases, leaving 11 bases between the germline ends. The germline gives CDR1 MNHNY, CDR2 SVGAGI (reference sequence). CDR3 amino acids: CASSYEGLYNQPQHF. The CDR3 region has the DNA TGTGCCAGCAGTTACGAGGGCCTCTACAATCAGCCCCAGCATTTT.

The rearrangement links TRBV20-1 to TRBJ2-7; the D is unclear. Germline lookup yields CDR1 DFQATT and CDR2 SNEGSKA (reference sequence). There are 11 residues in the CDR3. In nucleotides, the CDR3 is TGCAGCGAAATAAGCTCCTACGAGCAGTACTTC. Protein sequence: CSEISSYEQYF.

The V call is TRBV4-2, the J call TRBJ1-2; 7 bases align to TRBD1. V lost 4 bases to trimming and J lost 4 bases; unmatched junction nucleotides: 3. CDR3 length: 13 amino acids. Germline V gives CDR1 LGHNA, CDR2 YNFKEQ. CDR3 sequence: CASSLPGGYGYTF. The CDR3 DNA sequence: TGTGCCAGCAGCCTACCAGGGGGCTATGGCTACACCTTC.

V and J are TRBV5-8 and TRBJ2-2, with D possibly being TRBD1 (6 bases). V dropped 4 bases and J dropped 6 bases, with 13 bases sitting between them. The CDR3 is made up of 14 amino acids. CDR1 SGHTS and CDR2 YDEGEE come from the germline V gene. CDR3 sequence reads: CASSTRGIAGELFF. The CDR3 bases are TGTGCCAGCAGCACAAGGGGGATCGCCGGGGAGCTGTTTTTT.

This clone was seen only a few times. The CDR3 reads CASAGTGANTEAFF. CDR3 in DNA: TGTGCCAGCGCTGGGACAGGGGCGAACACTGAAGCTTTCTTT. The chain couples TRBV4-2 to TRBJ1-1, with 10 nucleotides matching TRBD1. Germline trimming cut 8 bases from V and 1 base from J; bases unmatched to any gene: 4. The CDR3 extends over 14 amino acids. CDR1 and CDR2 (germline): LGHNA, YNFKEQ.